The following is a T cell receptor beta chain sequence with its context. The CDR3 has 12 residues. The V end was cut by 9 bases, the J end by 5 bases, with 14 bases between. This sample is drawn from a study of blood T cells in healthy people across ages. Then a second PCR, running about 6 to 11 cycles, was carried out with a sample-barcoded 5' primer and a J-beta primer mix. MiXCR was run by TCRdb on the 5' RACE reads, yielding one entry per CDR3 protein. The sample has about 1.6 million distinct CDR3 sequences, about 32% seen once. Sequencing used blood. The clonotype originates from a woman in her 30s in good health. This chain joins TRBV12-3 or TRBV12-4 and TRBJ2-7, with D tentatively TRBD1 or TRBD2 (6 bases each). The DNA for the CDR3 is TGTGCCAGTTCGGGGGCACGGAACGAGCAGTACTTC. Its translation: CASSGARNEQYF.